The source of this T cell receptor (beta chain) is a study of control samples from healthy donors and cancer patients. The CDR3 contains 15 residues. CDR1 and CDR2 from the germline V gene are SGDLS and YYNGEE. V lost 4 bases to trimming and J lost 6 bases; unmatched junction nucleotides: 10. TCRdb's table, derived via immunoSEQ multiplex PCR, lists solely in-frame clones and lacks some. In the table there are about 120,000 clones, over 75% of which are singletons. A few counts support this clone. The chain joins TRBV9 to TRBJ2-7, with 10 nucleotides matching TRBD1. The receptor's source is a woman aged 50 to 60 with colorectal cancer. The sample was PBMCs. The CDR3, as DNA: TGTGCCAGCAGCCCACCGGGACAGGGGCTCTCCGAGCAGTACTTC. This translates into CASSPPGQGLSEQYF.